This TCR beta chain originates from a study of esophageal squamous cell carcinoma under preoperative chemotherapy. This sample's time point: before preoperative PTX-NDP chemotherapy. The V gene lost 3 bases and the J gene lost 14 bases, with 21 bases spanning the gap. Germline V gene sequence: CDR1 MNHNS, CDR2 SASEGT. The CDR3 spans 14 residues. MiXCR, run by TCRdb on the PCR reads, gives a single entry per CDR3 protein. Of around 15,000 distinct CDR3 sequences listed, 60% are singletons. The origin of this receptor is a human donor with esophageal squamous cell carcinoma. The donor label of this sample is uncertain. Collection of the sample occurred from a patient given preoperative chemotherapy. This chain joins TRBV6-1 and TRBJ2-3; perhaps TRBD1 as D (6 bases). The CDR3 protein is CASSEAVRTEALYF. CDR3 DNA sequence: TGTGCCAGCAGTGAGGCTGTAAGGACAGAGGCGCTGTATTTT.